Following are 17 T cell receptor beta chains from one sample sequenced in a study of blood T cell repertoires in COVID-19. Profiling relied on immunoSEQ multiplex PCR, and the TCRdb table lists in-frame clones only, not all of them. The sample comprises roughly 200,000 clones, under 90% of which are singletons, and roughly 6.7% rests with the top ten. Sequenced input: peripheral blood. Every receptor here comes from a man aged 35 to 55 with acute or convalescent COVID-19.

CDR3 bases: TGCGCCAGCAGCTTGAGCCTAGCGGGGGGCACAGATACGCAGTATTTT. Translation gives CASSLSLAGGTDTQYF. The chain recombines TRBV5-1 with TRBJ2-3; 10 bases align to TRBD2. V lost 1 base and J lost 1; bases outside the gene matches: 3. Germline V CDR1 and CDR2: SGHRS, YFSETQ. This CDR3 has 16 amino acids.

The chain uses TRBV27 and TRBJ1-1, with 9 nucleotides matching TRBD1. The trim removed 3 bases at V and 1 base at J, leaving 3 bases unmatched. Germline-derived CDR1 and CDR2 are MNHEY and SMNVEV (reference sequence). There are 15 residues in the CDR3. The CDR3, as DNA: TGTGCCAGCAGTTTGAGGGGACAGGGGAACACTGAAGCTTTCTTT. This codes for CASSLRGQGNTEAFF.

V gene TRBV3-1 (or the pseudogene TRBV3-2) combines with J gene TRBJ1-1; 9 nucleotides align to TRBD1. V lost 3 bases to trimming and J lost 3 bases; unmatched junction nucleotides: 5. Germline assignment: CDR1 LGHDT and CDR2 YNNKEL (reference sequence). The CDR3 covers 15 residues. The CDR3 loop reads CASSHPGQGDTEAFF. The CDR3 DNA reads as TGTGCCAGCAGCCATCCGGGACAGGGAGACACTGAAGCTTTCTTT.

The V and J genes are TRBV30 and TRBJ1-1; D perhaps matches TRBD1 (6 bases). This CDR3 comprises 13 residues. The germline V and J ends were trimmed by 3 bases and 5 bases, with 13 bases remaining between them. Germline loops: CDR1 GTSNPN, CDR2 SVGIG (reference sequence). CDR3 sequence: CAWRTGMGTEAFF. CDR3 coding DNA: TGTGCCTGGAGAACAGGGATGGGAACTGAAGCTTTCTTT.

The chain employs TRBV5-1 and TRBJ2-3; TRBD2 is a possible D gene (6 bases). This CDR3 is 17 amino acids long. The V and J ends lost 3 bases and 2 bases respectively, with 19 bases between them. Germline loops: CDR1 SGHRS, CDR2 YFSETQ. Here the CDR3 DNA reads TGCGCCAGCAGCTCCGCCTACCGGGACTTACCCACAGATACGCAGTATTTT. This codes for CASSSAYRDLPTDTQYF.

The CDR3 DNA sequence: TGTGCCAGCAGCTCTAGGACAGATACGCAGTATTTT. It yields the protein CASSSRTDTQYF. The chain carries TRBV5-4 and TRBJ2-3; unclear D gene. The CDR3 has 12 residues. Trimming took 3 bases from V and 3 from J, leaving 5 bases between them. Germline CDR1 and CDR2: SGHNT and YYREEE (reference sequence).

The chain joins TRBV5-1 to TRBJ2-3; 9 bases align to TRBD2. V was pared by 0 bases and J by 0 bases, with 2 bases of the junction left unmatched. CDR1 and CDR2 from the germline V gene are SGHRS and YFSETQ. The CDR3 runs to 16 residues. CDR3 sequence: CASSLGLAGSTDTQYF. CDR3 in DNA: TGCGCCAGCAGCTTGGGGCTAGCGGGGAGCACAGATACGCAGTATTTT.

This clone was found a few times. This chain joins TRBV27 and TRBJ2-2; D perhaps matches TRBD1 (6 bases). The CDR3 runs to 15 residues. Germline V lookup: CDR1 MNHEY, CDR2 SMNVEV (reference sequence). Trimming cost V 4 bases and J 6 bases, with 15 bases left between them. DNA for the CDR3: TGTGCCAGCAGTTGGCGGTACAGGGTGGCCGGGGAGCTGTTTTTT. It codes for CASSWRYRVAGELFF.

The chain couples TRBV10-3 to TRBJ1-3, with TRBD1 matching 10 bases. CDR1 is ENHRY and CDR2 is SYGVKD in the germline V gene. Trimming took 9 bases from V and 9 from J; bases not matched to a gene: 5. This CDR3 region has 12 residues. In DNA, the CDR3 is TGTGCCATTTGGGACAGGGGAGGCACCATATATTTT. Amino acids: CAIWDRGGTIYF.

The chain couples TRBV5-1 to TRBJ2-2; 9 nucleotides line up with TRBD1. J was trimmed by 3 bases and V by 5 bases; bases with no gene match: 8. The CDR3 has 16 amino acids. Germline CDR1 is SGHRS and CDR2 is YFSETQ. CDR3 region: CASRTSGTGYTGELFF. The CDR3, as DNA: TGCGCCAGCAGAACATCCGGGACAGGGTACACCGGGGAGCTGTTTTTT.

The chain links TRBV11-1 to TRBJ2-2; TRBD1 agrees at 7 bases. Per germline, CDR1 SGHAT and CDR2 FQDESV (reference sequence). V lost 5 bases to trimming and J lost 5 bases; unmatched junction nucleotides: 8. This CDR3 is 15 amino acids long. The CDR3 is CASSPDRVRTGELFF. The CDR3 region has the DNA TGTGCCAGCAGCCCCGACAGGGTTCGGACCGGGGAGCTGTTTTTT.

This rearrangement joins TRBV5-1 to TRBJ1-2, with unresolved D. Germline V gene lookup returns CDR1 SGHRS and CDR2 YFSETQ. The CDR3 totals 13 residues. V lost 4 bases to trimming and J lost 2 bases, with 9 bases between them. As DNA, the CDR3 is TGCGCCAGCAGCCTCAGGCAGAACTATGGCTACACCTTC. Translated: CASSLRQNYGYTF.

The chain links TRBV9 to TRBJ1-3; 10 bases are shared with TRBD1. Germline CDR1 is SGDLS and CDR2 is YYNGEE. The CDR3 spans 15 residues. V shed 4 bases and J 2 bases; nucleotides not matched to a gene: 3. The DNA of the CDR3 is TGTGCCAGCAGCCCCGGGACAGGGGCTGGAAACACCATATATTTT. It encodes CASSPGTGAGNTIYF.

A word on this clone: The CDR3 carries no conserved terminal phenylalanine or tryptophan, so it likely arises from a read error. The DNA is left out, because the CDR3 cannot be placed on it with certainty; the CDR3 is given as TCRdb lists it. This chain connects TRBV19 to TRBJ1-1; TRBD1 was called by the table and not checked on the DNA. Germline values: CDR1 LNHDA, CDR2 SQIVND (reference sequence). The CDR3 extends over 14 residues, inclusive of both ends. The CDR3 region is CASSMGGTAILFTL.

The chain employs TRBV7-9 and TRBJ1-1; D is unresolved. V was shortened by 1 base and J by 1 base, with 7 bases between the two germline ends. From germline, CDR1 is SEHNR and CDR2 FQNEAQ (reference sequence). The CDR3 is 14 residues long. The CDR3, as DNA: TGTGCCAGCAGCTTAGAAGGCGGGAACACTGAAGCTTTCTTT. It yields the protein CASSLEGGNTEAFF.

The chain couples TRBV6-5 to TRBJ1-3; possibly TRBD1 for D (5 bases). CDR3 length: 14 amino acids. V was cut by 6 bases and J by 0 bases, with 9 bases left in between. CDR1 MNHEY and CDR2 SVGAGI come from the germline V gene. The CDR3 reads CASSQGDSGNTIYF. DNA for the CDR3: TGTGCCAGCAGCCAAGGGGACTCTGGAAACACCATATATTTT.

V usage is TRBV4-1 and J usage is TRBJ2-7; tentative D call: TRBD1 (5 bases). CDR1 is MGHRA and CDR2 is YSYEKL in the germline V gene. This CDR3 is built from 14 residues. V gave up 1 base and J gave up 4 bases, with 11 bases separating them. CDR3 DNA: TGCGCCAGCAGCCAAGTTCAGGGTTCATACGAGCAGTACTTC. Translated: CASSQVQGSYEQYF.